This is a list of T cell receptor beta chains from one sample in a study of blood T cells in healthy people across ages. Via MiXCR, TCRdb re-called the 5' RACE reads, giving one row per CDR3 protein. The table lists just under 750,000 distinct CDR3 sequences, 22% of them singletons. The source material was blood. The receptors come from a man between 65 and 85 years old in good health. Both conserved end residues are part of each CDR3.

v_call,cdr3_length,j_call,cdr3_aa
TRBV5-1,13,TRBJ2-7,CASSRDIEYEQYF
TRBV4-3,19,TRBJ2-1,CASSPLAGGGMSSYNEHFF
TRBV20-1,18,TRBJ1-4,CSASVQGISFRGVEKLFF
TRBV13,14,TRBJ1-4,CASSFRTGGEKLFF
TRBV5-1,14,TRBJ2-2,CASSSTGLTGELFF
TRBV5-1,14,TRBJ2-7,CASRRLYSSYEQYF
TRBV20-1,12,TRBJ2-3,CSAQTSTDTQYF
TRBV20-1,11,TRBJ1-2,CSAHSRYGYTF
TRBV5-6,18,TRBJ2-1,CASRYTGTSGRASDEQFF
TRBV5-1,15,TRBJ2-3,CASMEAGPSTDTQYF